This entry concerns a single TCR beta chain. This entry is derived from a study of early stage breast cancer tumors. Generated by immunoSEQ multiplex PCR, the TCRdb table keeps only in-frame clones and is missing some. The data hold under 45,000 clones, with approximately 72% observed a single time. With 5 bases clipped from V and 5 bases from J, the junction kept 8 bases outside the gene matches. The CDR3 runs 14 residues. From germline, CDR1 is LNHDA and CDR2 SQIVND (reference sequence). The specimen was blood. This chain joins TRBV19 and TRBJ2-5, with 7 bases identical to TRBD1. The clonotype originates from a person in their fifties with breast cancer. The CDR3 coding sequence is TGTGCCAGTAGTCCACAGGGGCTTGGCGAGACCCAGTACTTC. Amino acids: CASSPQGLGETQYF.